These 20 T cell receptor beta chains were sequenced from one sample in a study of blood T cells in healthy people across ages. PCR was performed a second time for roughly 7 to 12 cycles using a sample-barcoded 5' primer and a J-beta primer mix. MiXCR, applied by TCRdb to the 5' RACE reads, yields one record per CDR3 protein. The sample includes about 640,000 distinct CDR3 sequences, under 70% of them seen just once. The sequenced material came from blood. The source is a man in his fifties or sixties in good health.

This chain connects TRBV9 to TRBJ1-1, with D unresolved. Trimming stripped 0 bases from V and 1 base from J, with 10 bases between. Per the germline V gene, CDR1 is SGDLS and CDR2 is YYNGEE. This CDR3 has 15 residues. This CDR3 reads CASSVGQVQNTEAFF. The CDR3 nucleotides are TGTGCCAGCAGCGTAGGCCAGGTTCAGAACACTGAAGCTTTCTTT. Full variable domain (rest looked up from reference TRBV9 and TRBJ1-1): DSGVTQTPKHLITATGQRVTLRCSPRSGDLSVYWYQQSLDQGLQFLIQYYNGEERAKGNILERFSAQQFPDLHSELNLSSLELGDSALYFCASSVGQVQNTEAFFGQGTRLTVV.

The gene calls are TRBV20-1 and TRBJ2-2, with D unclear. This CDR3 is 14 amino acids long. Trimming stripped 0 bases from V and 2 bases from J, with 7 bases between. In germline, CDR1 is DFQATT, CDR2 SNEGSKA (reference sequence). The CDR3 DNA sequence: TGCAGTGCTAGAGATGGGTTTAACACCGGGGAGCTGTTTTTT. Protein product: CSARDGFNTGELFF.

This clonotype was counted a few times. The chain links TRBV29-1 to TRBJ2-2; TRBD2 matches 11 bases. The germline CDR1 and CDR2 sequences are SQVTM and ANQGSEA. The trim removed 8 bases at V and 2 bases at J, leaving 4 bases unmatched. This CDR3 spans 14 amino acids. For the CDR3, the DNA is TGCAGCATTAGCGGGGGGGCCAACACCGGGGAGCTGTTTTTT. Translated: CSISGGANTGELFF.

The chain combines TRBV11-3 with TRBJ2-3, with 7 bases identical to TRBD1. Germline V CDR1 and CDR2: SGHNT, YENEEA. Trimming at V came to 4 bases and at J to 1 base, leaving 2 bases not matched to a gene. The CDR3 sequence is 14 residues long. The CDR3 nucleotides are TGTGCCAGCAGCTACGGACAGGGCACAGATACGCAGTATTTT. Amino acid sequence: CASSYGQGTDTQYF.

This chain links TRBV12-3 or TRBV12-4 with TRBJ1-4; D unclear. V was clipped by 2 bases and J by 6 bases, with 10 bases between them. The CDR3 has 14 residues. The CDR3 DNA follows: TGTGCCAGCAGTTTAAGGCCGGTGGATGAAAAACTGTTTTTT. It is translated as CASSLRPVDEKLFF.

The genes are TRBV24-1 and TRBJ2-7; D may be TRBD2 (6 bases). The CDR3 is 13 residues long. Trimming took 7 bases from V and 6 from J, leaving 15 bases between them. Germline-derived CDR1 and CDR2 are KGHDR and SFDVKD. The CDR3 here is CATRGTEGGEQYF. CDR3 in DNA: TGTGCCACCAGGGGGACCGAGGGAGGCGAGCAGTACTTC.

On this clonotype: At one boundary the junction diverges from the germline segment, which might be a read error. The chain couples TRBV4-1 to TRBJ1-5; D remains unclear. The CDR3 spans 14 residues. Germline V gene lookup returns CDR1 MGHRA and CDR2 YSYEKL. In nucleotides, the CDR3 is TGCGCCAGCAGCAAAGAGCATGGCAATCAGCCCCAGCATTTT. Translation gives CASSKEHGNQPQHF.

A few counts support this clonotype. The genes are TRBV20-1 and TRBJ2-7; D is unclear. The length of the CDR3 is 15 residues. Germline-derived CDR1 and CDR2 are DFQATT and SNEGSKA (reference sequence). Deletions cut 7 bases from V and 4 bases from J, with 23 bases between. The CDR3 DNA reads as TGCAGTGTAAACCAGTATGGGTTAGCTCAATACGAGCAGTACTTC. This translates into CSVNQYGLAQYEQYF.

Turning to this clonotype: This sequence may be a read error, since a much larger clone differs from it by one base. V and J are TRBV28 and TRBJ2-3, with TRBD1 matching over 7 bases. Germline V gene data show CDR1 as MDHEN and CDR2 as SYDVKM. The CDR3 totals 13 residues. The CDR3 region is CASSLQGSDSQYF. CDR3 nucleotides: TGTGCCAGCAGCCTACAGGGGTCAGATTCGCAGTATTTT.

This clonotype occurred a few times. The chain combines TRBV28 with TRBJ2-6; D unclear. From germline, CDR1 is MDHEN and CDR2 SYDVKM. The CDR3 loop spans 15 amino acids. The V and J ends lost 4 bases and 4 bases respectively, with 11 bases between them. Written as DNA, the CDR3 is TGTGCCAGCAGTTCCCACAGAGCCGGGGCCAACGTCCTGACTTTC. This encodes CASSSHRAGANVLTF. The entire variable domain, with the rest obtained from reference TRBV28 and TRBJ2-6, is as follows: DVKVTQSSRYLVKRTGEKVFLECVQDMDHENMFWYRQDPGLGLRLIYFSYDVKMKEKGDIPEGYSVSREKKERFSLILESASTNQTSMYLCASSSHRAGANVLTFGAGSRLTVL.

The rearrangement joins TRBV5-1 to TRBJ1-5; 8 bases match TRBD1. V trimming: 0 bases; J trimming: 3 bases; junction bases outside the gene matches: 5. The germline gives CDR1 SGHRS, CDR2 YFSETQ. The CDR3 has 16 amino acids. In DNA form, the CDR3 reads TGCGCCAGCAGCTTGGGGGGGACAGGACCCAATCAGCCCCAGCATTTT. It is translated as CASSLGGTGPNQPQHF.

The chain uses TRBV3-1 and TRBJ2-3, with no clear D. The V and J ends lost 0 bases and 10 bases respectively, with 11 bases between them. The germline V gene encodes CDR1 LGHDT and CDR2 YNNKEL (reference sequence). The CDR3 has 13 residues. The CDR3 loop reads CASSQDTRTPQYF. The CDR3 DNA sequence: TGTGCCAGCAGCCAAGATACGAGAACCCCGCAGTATTTT.

The chain carries TRBV29-1 and TRBJ2-3, with TRBD1 as a possible D gene (6 bases). Trimming removed 5 bases from V and 0 bases from J, with 9 bases in between. The CDR3 is made up of 13 amino acids. CDR1 SQVTM and CDR2 ANQGSEA come from the germline V gene. The CDR3 DNA is TGCAGCGTTTTGCAGGGGAGCACAGATACGCAGTATTTT. This encodes CSVLQGSTDTQYF.

This clonotype appeared a few times. The CDR3 nucleotides are TGCAGTGCTAGAGTCCCCGGACTTTCCTACGAGCAGTACTTC. It is translated as CSARVPGLSYEQYF. The chain carries TRBV20-1 and TRBJ2-7, with D possibly TRBD2 on 5 matching bases. The V end was cut by 1 base, the J end by 1 base, with 11 bases between. The CDR3 is made up of 14 amino acids. Germline lookup yields CDR1 DFQATT and CDR2 SNEGSKA (reference sequence).

This clonotype was counted between two and nine times. V and J are TRBV15 and TRBJ2-5, with TRBD1 matching 7 bases. The junction had 3 bases not matched to a gene; V was cut back by 5 bases and J by 0 bases. The CDR3 totals 14 residues. Germline V gene data show CDR1 as LNHNV and CDR2 as YYDKDF (reference sequence). The DNA of the CDR3 is TGTGCCACCAGCGGGACAGTGTACCAAGAGACCCAGTACTTC. Amino acids: CATSGTVYQETQYF.

The J gene is TRBJ2-1, the V gene TRBV5-1; D is undetermined. Trimming removed 1 base at V and 5 bases at J, with 4 bases between. From germline, CDR1 is SGHRS and CDR2 YFSETQ. The CDR3 has 12 residues. The CDR3 region is CASSLIDNEQFF. CDR3 nucleotides: TGCGCCAGCAGCTTGATTGACAATGAGCAGTTCTTC.

The chain combines TRBV20-1 with TRBJ2-7, with 10 bases matching TRBD1. With 8 bases clipped from V and 5 bases from J, the junction kept 6 bases outside the gene matches. This CDR3 comprises 12 residues. The germline V gene has CDR1 DFQATT and CDR2 SNEGSKA (reference sequence). CDR3 amino acids: CSTGTGVNEQYF. The CDR3 DNA reads as TGCAGTACCGGGACAGGGGTTAACGAGCAGTACTTC.

This clonotype was found a few times. This rearrangement joins TRBV7-9 to TRBJ2-7; 7 nucleotides align to TRBD1. Trimming cost V 5 bases and J 1 base; bases outside gene matches: 8. CDR1 is SEHNR, CDR2 FQNEAQ, per germline (reference sequence). The CDR3 is 15 amino acids. CDR3 sequence: CASSTGQNPSYEQYF. CDR3 in DNA: TGTGCCAGCAGCACGGGACAGAACCCTTCCTACGAGCAGTACTTC.

This clonotype was seen a single time. The chain recombines TRBV2 with TRBJ2-1, with 9 bases fitting TRBD2. The germline V gene has CDR1 SNHLY and CDR2 FYNNEI. After removal of 8 bases from V and 9 bases from J, the junction contained 2 bases not matched to a gene. This CDR3 is 11 amino acids long. This chain's CDR3 is CASGLAIEQFF. For the CDR3, the DNA is TGTGCCAGCGGACTAGCGATTGAGCAGTTCTTC.

Here the CDR3 DNA reads TGTGCCAGCAGCTTGCGTAGCGGGAGGGCCCTACCAGATACGCAGTATTTT. Protein sequence: CASSLRSGRALPDTQYF. This chain joins TRBV5-6 and TRBJ2-3; 11 bases line up with TRBD2. V lost 1 base to trimming and J lost 4 bases; unmatched junction nucleotides: 8. Germline loops: CDR1 SGHDT, CDR2 YYEEEE. This CDR3 has 17 residues.